The 4 T cell receptor beta chains below all came from one sample that was sequenced in a study of shared clonotypes between healthy human individuals. Generated by immunoSEQ multiplex PCR, the TCRdb table keeps only in-frame clones and is missing some. The sample contains roughly 490,000 clones, around 80% of which appear only once. Sequenced material: PBMCs. Source of these receptors: a woman in her forties in good health. Some clones in this sample may be carry-over from other donors' samples.

The V call is TRBV10-3, the J call TRBJ2-5, with D possibly called TRBD1 or TRBD2 (5 bases each). Between the trimmed V and J ends, which lost 4 bases and 2 bases, there was a span of 11 bases. The CDR3 covers 14 residues. Germline values: CDR1 ENHRY, CDR2 SYGVKD. CDR3 loop: CAISGQGGQETQYF. CDR3 in DNA: TGTGCCATCAGTGGGCAGGGCGGGCAAGAGACCCAGTACTTC.

About this clone itself: This probably arose from a read error, given a far larger clone one base away. Other DNA sequences of this sample code for an identical CDR3. The genes are TRBV28 and TRBJ1-3, with D maybe TRBD1 (5 bases). Germline values: CDR1 MDHEN, CDR2 SYDVKM. The CDR3 consists of 15 residues. The V end lost 6 bases, the J end lost 2 bases, and 14 bases lay between the germline ends. The CDR3 here is CASSLTRVTGNTIYF. CDR3 sequence (DNA): TGTGCCAGCAGCTTGACCAGGGTCACTGGAAACACCATATATTTT.

This chain joins TRBV5-1 and TRBJ2-2, with a weak D call TRBD2 (5 bases). Germline-derived CDR1 and CDR2 are SGHRS and YFSETQ. The CDR3 has 17 amino acids. Trimming took 2 bases from V and 6 from J, leaving 20 bases between them. In DNA, the CDR3 is TGCGCCAGCAGCTTAAAGATCGGCTCGCGGCGGGCCGGGGAGCTGTTTTTT. Translated: CASSLKIGSRRAGELFF.

This chain links TRBV4-3 with TRBJ2-1; D gene uncertain. The V gene's germline CDR1 is LGHNA and CDR2 YSLEER. CDR3 length: 15 residues. V was trimmed by 4 bases and J by 0 bases, leaving 10 bases between them. The CDR3 DNA sequence: TGCGCCAGCAGCCGAAGAAGGGACTCCTACAATGAGCAGTTCTTC. The encoded protein is CASSRRRDSYNEQFF.